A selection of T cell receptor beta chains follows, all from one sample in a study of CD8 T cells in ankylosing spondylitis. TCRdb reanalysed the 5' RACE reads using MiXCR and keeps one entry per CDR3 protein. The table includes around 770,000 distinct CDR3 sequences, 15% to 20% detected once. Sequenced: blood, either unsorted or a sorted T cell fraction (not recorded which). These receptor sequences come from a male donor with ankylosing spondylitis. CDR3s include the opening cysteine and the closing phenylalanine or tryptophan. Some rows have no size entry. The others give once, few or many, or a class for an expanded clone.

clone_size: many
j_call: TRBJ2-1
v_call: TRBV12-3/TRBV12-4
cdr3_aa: CASSDRRIYNEQFF

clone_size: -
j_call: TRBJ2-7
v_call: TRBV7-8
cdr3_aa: CASSLQPGTSGRVGVYEQYF

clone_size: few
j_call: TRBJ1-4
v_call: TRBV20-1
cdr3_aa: CSAPSRGGEKLFF

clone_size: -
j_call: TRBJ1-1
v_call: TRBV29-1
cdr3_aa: CSVEDRSAFF

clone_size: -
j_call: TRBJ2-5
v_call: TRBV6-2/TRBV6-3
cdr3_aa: CASSPDTDQETQYF

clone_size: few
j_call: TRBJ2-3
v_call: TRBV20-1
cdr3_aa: CSAAIRTSGAPGTDTQYF

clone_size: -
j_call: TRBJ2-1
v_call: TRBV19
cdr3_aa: CASSILTTRMNEQFF

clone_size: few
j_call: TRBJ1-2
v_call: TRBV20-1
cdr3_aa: CSASPRRGPGRNYGYTF

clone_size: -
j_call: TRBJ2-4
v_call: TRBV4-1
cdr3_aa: CASSQGRSLAKNIQYF

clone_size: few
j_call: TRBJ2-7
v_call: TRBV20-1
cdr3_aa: CSASGGQGLSYEQYF

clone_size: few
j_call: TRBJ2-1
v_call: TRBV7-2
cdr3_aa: CASSRGQGMGNEQFF

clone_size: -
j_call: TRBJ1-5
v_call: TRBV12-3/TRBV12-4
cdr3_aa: CASSFGQQPQHF

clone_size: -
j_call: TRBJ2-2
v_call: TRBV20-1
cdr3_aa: CSAPDRGRVGELFF

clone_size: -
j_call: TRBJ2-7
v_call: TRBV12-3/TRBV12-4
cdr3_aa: CASSLAAGGRYEQYF

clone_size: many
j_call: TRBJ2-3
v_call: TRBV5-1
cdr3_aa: CASSPNRGGTDTQYF

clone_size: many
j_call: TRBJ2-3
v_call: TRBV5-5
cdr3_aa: CASSRMGTVQDTQYF

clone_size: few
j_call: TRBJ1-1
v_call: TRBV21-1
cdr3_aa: CASRGTGQGTEAFF

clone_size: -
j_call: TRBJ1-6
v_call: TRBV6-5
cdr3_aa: CASSYVAGNSPLHF

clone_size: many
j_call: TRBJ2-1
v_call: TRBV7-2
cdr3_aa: CASSLPGTSGNNEQFF

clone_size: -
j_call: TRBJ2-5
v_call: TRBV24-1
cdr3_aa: CATSDLDKQETQYF

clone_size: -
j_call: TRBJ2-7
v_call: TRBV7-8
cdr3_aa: CASSLARDPSYEQYF

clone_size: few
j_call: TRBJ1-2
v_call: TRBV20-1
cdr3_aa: CSATRQSNYGYTF

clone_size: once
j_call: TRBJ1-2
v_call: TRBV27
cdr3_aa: CASSFGPSYGYTF